The clone carrying this TCR beta chain was observed at least ten times. Its antigen is not known. Genomic DNA provided the template from which TCR beta VDJ and CDR3 profiles were obtained. Via MiXCR, TCRdb re-called the reads, giving one row per CDR3 protein. Of some 170,000 distinct CDR3 sequences listed, roughly 48% were seen once; the top ten hold over 0.95%. These data are taken from a study of CD8+CD57+ T cells in acquired aplastic anemia. Study-wide points: Patients and controls shared about 30 CD8+ CDR3 sequences, which appeared highly expressed in patients and within their immunodominant clones.

The junction had 7 bases not matched to a gene; V was cut back by 5 bases and J by 0 bases. Germline values: CDR1 SEHNR, CDR2 FQNEAQ (reference sequence). This CDR3 spans 16 amino acids. This clonotype was obtained from a human donor in good health. The sample consisted of sorted CD4+, CD8+, or CD8+CD57+ T cells (not recorded which) from PBMCs. The rearrangement uses TRBV7-9 and TRBJ2-7; 10 bases agree with TRBD2. The DNA for the CDR3 is TGTGCCAGCAGCCCTCGACTAGCGGGTGGCTCCTACGAGCAGTACTTC. Protein: CASSPRLAGGSYEQYF.